This is a list of T cell receptor beta chains from one sample in a study of cytotoxic CD8 clonotypes in ibrutinib-treated CLL. Here immunoSEQ multiplex PCR was the method, and the copy in TCRdb shows in-frame clones only, minus some. The profile shows 130,000 or so clones, over 60% of them singletons. The sequencing here drew on PBMCs, taken after 12 months of ibrutinib treatment. These receptors were collected from a human donor with chronic lymphocytic leukemia. Each CDR3 is given with its conserved first and last residue. Each record gives: clone size, V gene, D gene, CDR3 length, J gene, CDR3 protein, CDR3 DNA. The D gene is left open where the match is weak. Rows may omit the clone size; those that give it use once, few, many or a size class.

size: few; V: TRBV4-1; D: NA; length: 16; J: TRBJ2-2; CDR3: CASSPQEVANTGELFF; DNA: TGCGCCAGCAGCCCCCAAGAAGTCGCGAACACCGGGGAGCTGTTTTTT
size: NA; V: TRBV29-1; D: TRBD1; length: 13; J: TRBJ1-2; CDR3: CSVRTGSIYGYTF; DNA: TGCAGCGTCCGGACAGGGAGCATCTATGGCTACACCTTC
size: NA; V: TRBV18; D: NA; length: 14; J: TRBJ1-1; CDR3: CASSPNIGNTEAFF; DNA: TGTGCCAGCTCACCTAACATAGGGAACACTGAAGCTTTCTTT
size: NA; V: TRBV7-8; D: NA; length: 15; J: TRBJ2-3; CDR3: CASSLTGKLTDTQYF; DNA: TGTGCCAGCAGCCTAACCGGGAAGCTCACAGATACGCAGTATTTT
size: NA; V: TRBV7-3; D: TRBD2; length: 16; J: TRBJ2-1; CDR3: CASSLRASGTYNEQFF; DNA: TGTGCCAGCAGCTTAAGGGCTAGCGGGACCTACAATGAGCAGTTCTTC
size: NA; V: TRBV28; D: TRBD1; length: 15; J: TRBJ1-5; CDR3: CASSSGQAGNQPQHF; DNA: TGTGCCAGCAGTTCGGGACAGGCAGGCAATCAGCCCCAGCATTTT
size: once; V: TRBV4-1; D: TRBD1; length: 13; J: TRBJ2-1; CDR3: CASSRGTGIMPFF; DNA: TGCGCCAGCAGCCGAGGGACAGGGATAATGCCGTTCTTC
size: NA; V: TRBV5-6; D: NA; length: 16; J: TRBJ2-7; CDR3: CASSLAPGHTYYEQYF; DNA: TGTGCCAGCAGCTTGGCCCCGGGACACACATACTACGAGCAGTACTTC
size: NA; V: TRBV4-2; D: TRBD1; length: 17; J: TRBJ2-7; CDR3: CASSQLWRGQGAFEQYF; DNA: TGTGCCAGCAGCCAACTATGGAGAGGACAGGGGGCATTCGAGCAGTACTTC
size: NA; V: TRBV11-2; D: NA; length: 14; J: TRBJ2-6; CDR3: CASSSPQGANVLTF; DNA: TGTGCCAGCAGCTCTCCCCAGGGGGCCAACGTCCTGACTTTC
size: NA; V: TRBV7-9; D: NA; length: 15; J: TRBJ1-1; CDR3: CASSNRQNLDTEAFF; DNA: TGTGCCAGCAGTAATAGACAGAACCTTGACACTGAAGCTTTCTTT
size: once; V: TRBV6-6; D: NA; length: 12; J: TRBJ2-7; CDR3: CASSYSRYEQYF; DNA: TGTGCCAGCAGTTACTCCCGTTACGAGCAGTACTTC
size: NA; V: TRBV7-8; D: NA; length: 17; J: TRBJ2-6; CDR3: CASSGGQLLSGANVLTF; DNA: TGTGCCAGCAGCGGGGGACAACTGTTGTCTGGGGCCAACGTCCTGACTTTC
size: NA; V: TRBV6-6; D: NA; length: 12; J: TRBJ1-5; CDR3: CASRFRNQPQHF; DNA: TGTGCCAGCAGATTCCGGAATCAGCCCCAGCATTTT
size: NA; V: TRBV5-5; D: TRBD1; length: 15; J: TRBJ2-7; CDR3: CASSLGTGGADEQYF; DNA: TGTGCCAGCAGCCTAGGGACAGGGGGCGCGGACGAGCAGTACTTC
size: NA; V: TRBV14; D: TRBD2; length: 17; J: TRBJ2-5; CDR3: CASSHFPGGRRGETQYF; DNA: TGTGCCAGCAGCCATTTTCCGGGAGGGCGACGAGGAGAGACCCAGTACTTC
size: NA; V: TRBV15; D: NA; length: 14; J: TRBJ2-3; CDR3: CATSSGTSTDTQYF; DNA: TGTGCCACCAGTAGCGGAACTAGCACAGATACGCAGTATTTT
size: few; V: TRBV18; D: TRBD2; length: 14; J: TRBJ2-5; CDR3: CASSPRTSVETQYF; DNA: TGTGCCAGCTCACCGAGGACTAGCGTGGAGACCCAGTACTTC
size: NA; V: TRBV11-2; D: TRBD1; length: 17; J: TRBJ1-1; CDR3: CASSLNPGTGVGTEAFF; DNA: TGTGCCAGCAGCTTAAACCCCGGGACAGGGGTGGGCACTGAAGCTTTCTTT
size: few; V: TRBV28; D: NA; length: 14; J: TRBJ2-1; CDR3: CASSLLGSYNEQFF; DNA: TGTGCCAGCAGTTTATTGGGTTCCTACAATGAGCAGTTCTTC
size: few; V: TRBV21-1; D: NA; length: 15; J: TRBJ2-7; CDR3: CASSNPQGTPYEQYF; DNA: TGTGCCAGCAGCAACCCACAGGGGACGCCCTACGAGCAGTACTTC
size: NA; V: TRBV2; D: TRBD1; length: 14; J: TRBJ1-4; CDR3: CASSDQGAHEKLFF; DNA: TGTGCCAGCAGTGACCAGGGGGCCCATGAAAAACTGTTTTTT
size: NA; V: TRBV6-6; D: NA; length: 16; J: TRBJ2-7; CDR3: CASSYGGQQSSYEQYF; DNA: TGTGCCAGCAGTTACGGTGGGCAGCAGAGCTCCTACGAGCAGTACTTC
size: once; V: TRBV2; D: NA; length: 15; J: TRBJ1-2; CDR3: CASTLRTARSSGYTF; DNA: TGTGCCAGCACCCTACGCACCGCTCGGTCCTCTGGCTACACCTTC
size: NA; V: TRBV7-3; D: NA; length: 13; J: TRBJ2-5; CDR3: CASSLTGGETQYF; DNA: TGTGCCAGCAGCTTAACGGGAGGAGAGACCCAGTACTTC
size: NA; V: TRBV28; D: TRBD2; length: 16; J: TRBJ2-7; CDR3: CASSLVDRREGGEQYF; DNA: TGTGCCAGCAGTTTAGTAGATAGGCGGGAGGGTGGCGAGCAGTACTTC
size: NA; V: TRBV18; D: NA; length: 12; J: TRBJ1-5; CDR3: CASSPMNQPQHF; DNA: TGTGCCAGCTCACCTATGAATCAGCCCCAGCATTTT
size: NA; V: TRBV4-3; D: TRBD1; length: 16; J: TRBJ2-3; CDR3: CASSRDRAPSTDTQYF; DNA: TGCGCCAGCAGTCGGGACAGGGCACCTAGCACAGATACGCAGTATTTT
size: NA; V: TRBV12-5; D: NA; length: 18; J: TRBJ2-1; CDR3: CASGLESNRAFFFDEQFF; DNA: TGTGCTAGTGGTTTGGAAAGCAACAGGGCATTTTTTTTTGATGAGCAGTTCTTC
size: NA; V: TRBV19; D: TRBD2; length: 15; J: TRBJ2-2; CDR3: CASSTGAGYTGELFF; DNA: TGTGCCAGTAGTACCGGAGCGGGATATACCGGGGAGCTGTTTTTT
size: NA; V: TRBV7-2; D: NA; length: 12; J: TRBJ2-1; CDR3: CASSPTYNEQFF; DNA: TGTGCCAGCAGCCCCACTTACAATGAGCAGTTCTTC
size: NA; V: TRBV27; D: TRBD2; length: 17; J: TRBJ2-3; CDR3: CASSLRGSGALRDTQYF; DNA: TGTGCCAGCAGTCTCCGGGGTAGCGGGGCCTTAAGAGATACGCAGTATTTT
size: NA; V: TRBV7-2; D: NA; length: 13; J: TRBJ2-1; CDR3: CASSPSQANEQFF; DNA: TGTGCCAGCAGCCCTAGTCAGGCAAATGAGCAGTTCTTC
size: NA; V: TRBV10-1; D: TRBD1; length: 16; J: TRBJ1-1; CDR3: CASSESKAAGGTEAFF; DNA: TGCGCCAGCAGTGAGTCGAAGGCCGCAGGGGGGACTGAAGCTTTCTTT
size: few; V: TRBV30; D: NA; length: 13; J: TRBJ1-2; CDR3: CAWSAWDNYGYTF; DNA: TGTGCCTGGAGTGCGTGGGATAACTATGGCTACACCTTC
size: NA; V: TRBV4-3; D: NA; length: 16; J: TRBJ1-5; CDR3: CASSQDTTPSNQPQHF; DNA: TGCGCCAGCAGCCAAGACACGACGCCGAGCAATCAGCCCCAGCATTTT
size: NA; V: TRBV7-2; D: NA; length: 14; J: TRBJ2-3; CDR3: CASSSGWSTDTQYF; DNA: TGTGCCAGCAGCTCCGGATGGAGCACAGATACGCAGTATTTT
size: NA; V: TRBV11-2; D: NA; length: 16; J: TRBJ2-3; CDR3: CASSLGGRNPTDTQYF; DNA: TGTGCCAGCAGCTTAGGCGGCCGCAACCCCACAGATACGCAGTATTTT
size: NA; V: TRBV28; D: NA; length: 15; J: TRBJ2-7; CDR3: CASSPRGTSIYEQYF; DNA: TGTGCCAGCAGTCCCCGTGGGACTTCTATTTACGAGCAGTACTTC
size: NA; V: TRBV7-2; D: NA; length: 14; J: TRBJ2-4; CDR3: CASSSTGAKNIQYF; DNA: TGTGCCAGCAGCTCCACAGGGGCCAAAAACATTCAGTACTTC
size: few; V: TRBV29-1; D: NA; length: 15; J: TRBJ2-5; CDR3: CSVVIPGQTQETQYF; DNA: TGCAGCGTTGTAATTCCCGGACAGACCCAAGAGACCCAGTACTTC
size: NA; V: TRBV7-2; D: TRBD1; length: 16; J: TRBJ2-7; CDR3: CASSWSRDRVQDEQYF; DNA: TGTGCCAGCAGCTGGAGCCGGGACAGGGTCCAGGACGAGCAGTACTTC
size: NA; V: TRBV27; D: NA; length: 13; J: TRBJ1-1; CDR3: CASSRAGNTEAFF; DNA: TGTGCCAGCAGCCGGGCGGGGAACACTGAAGCTTTCTTT
size: NA; V: TRBV4-2; D: NA; length: 15; J: TRBJ2-6; CDR3: CASSYRDSGANVLTF; DNA: TGTGCCAGCAGTTACAGGGACTCTGGGGCCAACGTCCTGACTTTC
size: NA; V: TRBV18; D: TRBD1; length: 15; J: TRBJ2-3; CDR3: CASSPGTGFTDTQYF; DNA: TGTGCCAGCTCCCCCGGGACAGGGTTCACAGATACGCAGTATTTT
size: NA; V: TRBV19; D: TRBD1; length: 17; J: TRBJ2-1; CDR3: CASSINLDRGRVNEQFF; DNA: TGTGCCAGTAGCATCAACTTGGACAGGGGGAGAGTAAATGAGCAGTTCTTC
size: NA; V: TRBV7-3; D: NA; length: 14; J: TRBJ1-1; CDR3: CASSLGAANTEAFF; DNA: TGTGCCAGCAGCCTAGGGGCAGCGAACACTGAAGCTTTCTTT
size: few; V: TRBV6-6; D: NA; length: 13; J: TRBJ2-7; CDR3: CATYSGGVYEQYF; DNA: TGTGCCACCTACTCAGGGGGGGTTTACGAGCAGTACTTC
size: NA; V: TRBV19; D: NA; length: 15; J: TRBJ2-5; CDR3: CASSPTDRGIETQYF; DNA: TGTGCCAGTAGTCCCACGGATCGGGGGATAGAGACCCAGTACTTC
size: few; V: TRBV18; D: NA; length: 13; J: TRBJ2-3; CDR3: CASSPPSTDTQYF; DNA: TGTGCCAGCTCACCACCCAGCACAGATACGCAGTATTTT
size: NA; V: TRBV7-9; D: NA; length: 15; J: TRBJ1-3; CDR3: CASSFDGNSGNTIYF; DNA: TGTGCCAGCAGCTTCGACGGGAACTCTGGAAACACCATATATTTT
size: once; V: TRBV9; D: TRBD2; length: 16; J: TRBJ2-3; CDR3: CASSAQPSGSTDTQYF; DNA: TGTGCCAGCAGCGCTCAACCTAGCGGTAGCACAGATACGCAGTATTTT
size: NA; V: TRBV29-1; D: NA; length: 15; J: TRBJ1-1; CDR3: CSVVRFGGPDTEAFF; DNA: TGCAGCGTTGTTCGGTTCGGCGGGCCGGACACTGAAGCTTTCTTT
size: NA; V: TRBV7-2; D: NA; length: 14; J: TRBJ1-4; CDR3: CASSLAHQGEKLFF; DNA: TGTGCCAGCAGCTTAGCGCACCAGGGAGAAAAACTGTTTTTT
size: NA; V: TRBV19; D: TRBD1; length: 15; J: TRBJ2-3; CDR3: CASSNTGASTDTQYF; DNA: TGTGCCAGTAGTAATACAGGGGCTAGCACAGATACGCAGTATTTT
size: NA; V: TRBV15; D: NA; length: 12; J: TRBJ2-7; CDR3: CATSRDAYEQYF; DNA: TGTGCCACCAGCAGAGATGCATACGAGCAGTACTTC